Listed below are T cell receptor beta chains from one sample, sequenced in a study of cytomegalovirus exposure and HLA in healthy donors. TCRdb's copy holds only in-frame clones and misses some; the assay was immunoSEQ multiplex PCR. The repertoire consists of about 360,000 clones, with more than 80% occurring once and the leading ten covering roughly 0.75%. Sequenced material: PBMCs. These receptors all come from a young woman in good health and CMV-seronegative. Both conserved end residues are part of each CDR3. A D gene is named only where the DNA matches it firmly.

TRBJ1-4 | TRBV19 | NA | TGTGCCAGTAGTACCCTAACAGCAACTAATGAAAAACTGTTTTTT | CASSTLTATNEKLFF
TRBJ1-2 | TRBV2 | NA | TGTGCCAGCAGTCCTATGACAGCCTCCTATGGCTACACCTTC | CASSPMTASYGYTF
TRBJ2-2 | TRBV30 | NA | TGTGCCTGGAGCTCAGGGCAGGCGACCACCGGGGAGCTGTTTTTT | CAWSSGQATTGELFF
TRBJ1-3 | TRBV11-2 | NA | TGTGCCAGCAGCTTAGCCGCGTCTGGAAACACCATATATTTT | CASSLAASGNTIYF
TRBJ1-1 | TRBV2 | TRBD1 | TGTGCCAGCAGGAAACAGGGGGCGGACACTGAAGCTTTCTTT | CASRKQGADTEAFF
TRBJ1-3 | TRBV20-1 | NA | TGCAGTGCCGACAGGATAAACACCATATATTTT | CSADRINTIYF
TRBJ2-3 | TRBV4-1 | NA | TGCGCCAGCAGCCAAGTCGCGCTGTCTAGCACAGATACGCAGTATTTT | CASSQVALSSTDTQYF
TRBJ2-1 | TRBV27 | TRBD2 | TGTGCCAGCAGTCCTCGGACTAGGAGACTCAATGAGCAGTTCTTC | CASSPRTRRLNEQFF
TRBJ2-1 | TRBV9 | TRBD2 | TGTGCCAGCAGTCAGCTAGCGGCCATTTACAATGAGCAGTTCTTC | CASSQLAAIYNEQFF
TRBJ2-7 | TRBV18 | TRBD1 | TGTGCCAGCTCACCTAGGACAGGGGACCCCTACGAGCAGTACTTC | CASSPRTGDPYEQYF
TRBJ2-1 | TRBV11-2 | TRBD2 | TGTGCCAGCAGATATAGCGGGAGGTCATCCTACAATGAGCAGTTCTTC | CASRYSGRSSYNEQFF
TRBJ2-7 | TRBV28 | NA | TGTGCCAGCAGTTTGGCCCACTCCTACGAGCAGTACTTC | CASSLAHSYEQYF
TRBJ2-1 | TRBV18 | TRBD2 | TGTGCCAGCCCCGGGGCAAGCGGGAGGTGCTCCTACAATGAGCAGTTCTTC | CASPGASGRCSYNEQFF